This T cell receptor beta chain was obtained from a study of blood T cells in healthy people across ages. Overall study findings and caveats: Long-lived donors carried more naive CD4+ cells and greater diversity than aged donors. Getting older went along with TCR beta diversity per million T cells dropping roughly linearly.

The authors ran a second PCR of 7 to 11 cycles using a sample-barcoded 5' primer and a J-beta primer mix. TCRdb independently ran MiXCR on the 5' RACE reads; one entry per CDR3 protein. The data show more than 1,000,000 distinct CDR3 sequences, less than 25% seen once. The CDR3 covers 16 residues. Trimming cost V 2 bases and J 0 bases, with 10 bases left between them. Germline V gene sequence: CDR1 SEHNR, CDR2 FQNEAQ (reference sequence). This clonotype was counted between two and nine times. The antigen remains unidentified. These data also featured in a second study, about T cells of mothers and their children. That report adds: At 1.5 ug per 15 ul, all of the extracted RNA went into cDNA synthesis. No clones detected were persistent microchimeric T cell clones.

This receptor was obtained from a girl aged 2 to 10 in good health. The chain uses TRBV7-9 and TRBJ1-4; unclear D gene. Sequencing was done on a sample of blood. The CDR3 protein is CASSLLDISTNEKLFF. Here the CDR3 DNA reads TGTGCCAGCAGCTTACTAGACATCTCAACTAATGAAAAACTGTTTTTT. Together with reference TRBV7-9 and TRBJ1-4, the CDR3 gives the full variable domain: DTGVSQNPRHKITKRGQNVTFRCDPISEHNRLYWYRQTLGQGPEFLTYFQNEAQLEKSRLLSDRFSAERPKGSFSTLEIQRTEQGDSAMYLCASSLLDISTNEKLFFGSGTQLSVL.